This record concerns one TCR beta chain sequence. Its matching antigen is unknown. Unexposed donor CD4+ T cells date from about 2011-2018, before the COVID-19 pandemic. Isolation of CD4+ T cells took place after less than twelve days in culture. PBMCs were plated at around 2 million per well in IL-2-containing medium. This sample is part of a study of CD4 T cells in relation to SARS-CoV-2 and coronaviruses. Germline V lookup: CDR1 SGHAT, CDR2 FQNNGV. The CDR3 covers 13 residues. V lost 6 bases and J 1 base, leaving 9 bases between the germline ends. Generated by immunoSEQ multiplex PCR, the TCRdb table keeps only in-frame clones and is missing some. The data show over 25,000 clones, nearly 80% seen once.

The sample taken for sequencing was CD4+ T cells from PBMCs, cultured in vitro. This TCR was sampled from a human donor in good health. V gene TRBV11-2 combines with J gene TRBJ1-1; perhaps TRBD1 as D (5 bases). CDR3 in amino acids: CASSSDRNTEAFF. The CDR3 nucleotides are TGTGCCAGCAGTTCCGACAGGAACACTGAAGCTTTCTTT. Full variable domain (missing parts from reference TRBV11-2 and TRBJ1-1): EAGVAQSPRYKIIEKRQSVAFWCNPISGHATLYWYQQILGQGPKLLIQFQNNGVVDDSQLPKDRFSAERLKGVDSTLKIQPAKLEDSAVYLCASSSDRNTEAFFGQGTRLTVV.